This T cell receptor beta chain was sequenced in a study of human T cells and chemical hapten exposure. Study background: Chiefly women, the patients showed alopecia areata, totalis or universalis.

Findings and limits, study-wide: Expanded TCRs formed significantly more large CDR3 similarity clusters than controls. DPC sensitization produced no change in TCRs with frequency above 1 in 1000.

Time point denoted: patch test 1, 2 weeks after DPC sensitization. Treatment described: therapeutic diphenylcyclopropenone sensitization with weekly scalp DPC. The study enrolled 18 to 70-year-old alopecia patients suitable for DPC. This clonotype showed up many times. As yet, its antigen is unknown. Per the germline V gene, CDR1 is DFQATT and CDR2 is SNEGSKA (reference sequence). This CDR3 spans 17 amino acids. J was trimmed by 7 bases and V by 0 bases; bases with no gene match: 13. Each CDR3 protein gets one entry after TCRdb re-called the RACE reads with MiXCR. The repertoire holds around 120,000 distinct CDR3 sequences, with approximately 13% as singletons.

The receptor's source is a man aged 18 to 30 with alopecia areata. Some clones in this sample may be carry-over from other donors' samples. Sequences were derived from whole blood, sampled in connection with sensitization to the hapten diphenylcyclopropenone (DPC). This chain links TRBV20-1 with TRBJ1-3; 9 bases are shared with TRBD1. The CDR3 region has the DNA TGCAGTGCTAGAGATCTATCGGACAGGGGTAAAGAGAACACCATATATTTT. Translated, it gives CSARDLSDRGKENTIYF.